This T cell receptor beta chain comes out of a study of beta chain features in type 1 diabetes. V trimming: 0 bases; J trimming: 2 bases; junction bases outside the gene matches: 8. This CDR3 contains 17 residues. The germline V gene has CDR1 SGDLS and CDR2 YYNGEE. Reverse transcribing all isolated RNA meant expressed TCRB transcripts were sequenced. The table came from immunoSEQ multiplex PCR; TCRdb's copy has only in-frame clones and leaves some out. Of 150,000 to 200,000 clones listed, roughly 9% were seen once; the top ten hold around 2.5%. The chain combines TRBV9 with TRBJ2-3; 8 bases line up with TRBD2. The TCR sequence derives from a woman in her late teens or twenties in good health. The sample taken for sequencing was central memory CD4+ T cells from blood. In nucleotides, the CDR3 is TGTGCCAGCAGCGTAGGAACTAGCGGTCATGTCACAGATACGCAGTATTTT. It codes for CASSVGTSGHVTDTQYF.